A single TCR beta chain is shown here with its context. Its cognate antigen has yet to be identified. Per-nucleotide qualities are absent, and no much larger clonotype sits a single base away. Whole blood was collected in K2EDTA tubes by collaborating institutions according to the institutions' own protocols. For TCRbeta analysis, collaborators shipped samples in one of three forms: frozen whole blood, isolated PBMCs, or DNA extracted from either of those sample types. The sample comes from a study of blood T cell repertoires in COVID-19 (dated by TCRdb to the early 2020s). Turning to the overall study: Samples covering the acute and convalescent phases of COVID-19 were provided by collaborators in the United States, Italy and Spain. The material from the prospective study consisted of cDNA or gDNA derived from T cells, B-cell-depleted T cells, or PBMCs. Deeply sampled blood TCRbeta repertoires from subjects exposed to, actively infected with, or recovered from COVID-19 were included in the dataset. The repertoires were released in a freely available public database meant as a resource for research on the immune response to SARS-CoV-2. Samples were obtained from the ongoing ImmuneRACE study (first 160 participants) and from 1,254 subjects provided by 6 global collaborators. Nearly every sample came with metadata listing a de-identified subject ID, COVID-19 status, age in years and sex. Where available, HLA class I and class II types were taken from metadata supplied by the sample provider and were not determined by assay-based typing. Overall study results and their limits: Clinical and demographic metadata were provided uncurated, with the amount varying by source and participant.

TCRbeta CDR3 regions were amplified from genomic DNA by means of the immunoSEQ Assay, a bias-controlled multiplex PCR. Processing in the source paper ran as follows. Within the assay, amplification of reference gene primers was used to estimate how many nucleated cells each sample contained. To quantify the absolute abundance of each unique TCRbeta CDR3 rearrangement, sequence reads were collapsed and filtered. For each sample, productive Simpson clonality was calculated as the square root of Simpson's diversity index across productive rearrangements. TCRdb took over this immuneACCESS table, retaining in-frame rearrangements with V and J assigned. Such tables are incomplete; in checked studies, under half of the missing clones stem from an unresolved V gene, and the remainder is unexplained. V and J calls and clone size come straight from that table; D and trimming were deduced from the DNA. The sample table holds hundreds of thousands of clones, of which around 85% were seen once. 5.1% of the sample belongs to the ten largest clones.

The sample consisted of peripheral blood. The receptor was derived from a man in his fifties with active or convalescent COVID-19.

DNA sequence: TGTGCCAGCAGTTCTGGACACTTCAGCACCGGGGAGCTGTTTTTT. This codes for CASSSGHFSTGELFF. The receptor chain draws on TRBV28 and TRBJ2-2; TRBD1 is perhaps the D gene, given 5 matching bases. V loses 4 bases, J loses 4 bases, and the germline ends lie 13 bases apart. Via the germline V gene, CDR1 is MDHEN and CDR2 SYDVKM. There are 15 amino acids in the CDR3, from cysteine to phenylalanine inclusive. The sequence is cut down to CDR3 DNA, 45 bases in frame from base 1.